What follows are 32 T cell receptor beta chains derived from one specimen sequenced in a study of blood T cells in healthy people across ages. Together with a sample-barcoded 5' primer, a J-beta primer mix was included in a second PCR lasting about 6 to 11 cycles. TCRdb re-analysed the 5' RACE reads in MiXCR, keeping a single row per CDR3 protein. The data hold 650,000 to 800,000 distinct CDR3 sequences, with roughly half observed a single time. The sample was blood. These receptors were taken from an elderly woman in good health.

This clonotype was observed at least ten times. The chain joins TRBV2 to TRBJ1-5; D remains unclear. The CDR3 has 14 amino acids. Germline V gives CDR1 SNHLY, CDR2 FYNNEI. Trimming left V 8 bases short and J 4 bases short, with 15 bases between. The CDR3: CASRTREENQPQHF. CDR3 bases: TGTGCCAGCCGGACTCGGGAGGAAAATCAGCCCCAGCATTTT.

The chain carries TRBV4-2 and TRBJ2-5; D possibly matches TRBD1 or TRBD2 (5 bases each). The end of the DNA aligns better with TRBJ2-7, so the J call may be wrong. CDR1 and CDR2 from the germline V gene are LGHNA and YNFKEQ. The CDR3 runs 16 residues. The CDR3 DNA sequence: TGTGCCAGCAGCCAAGGGGACGCCCCCTCAACGGGCGAGCAGTACTTC. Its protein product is CASSQGDAPSTGEQYF.

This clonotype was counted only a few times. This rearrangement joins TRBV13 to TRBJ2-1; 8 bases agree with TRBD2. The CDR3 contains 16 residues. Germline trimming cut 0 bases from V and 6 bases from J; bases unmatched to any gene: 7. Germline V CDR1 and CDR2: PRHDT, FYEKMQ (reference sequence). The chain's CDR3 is CASSLGRAGVGNEQFF. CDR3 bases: TGTGCCAGCAGCTTAGGCCGAGCGGGAGTTGGCAATGAGCAGTTCTTC.

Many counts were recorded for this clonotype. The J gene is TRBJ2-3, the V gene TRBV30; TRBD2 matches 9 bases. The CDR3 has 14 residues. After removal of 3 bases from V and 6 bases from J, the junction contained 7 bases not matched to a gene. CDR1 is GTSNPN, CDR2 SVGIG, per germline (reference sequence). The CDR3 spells CAWRLAGAPDTQYF. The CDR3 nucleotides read TGTGCCTGGAGGTTAGCGGGAGCCCCGGATACGCAGTATTTT.

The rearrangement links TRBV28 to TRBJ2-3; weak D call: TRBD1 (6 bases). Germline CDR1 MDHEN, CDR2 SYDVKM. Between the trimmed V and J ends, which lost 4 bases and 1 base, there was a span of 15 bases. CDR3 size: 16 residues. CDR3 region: CASSSEGRGGTDTQYF. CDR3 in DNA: TGTGCCAGCAGTTCCGAGGGCAGGGGTGGCACAGATACGCAGTATTTT.

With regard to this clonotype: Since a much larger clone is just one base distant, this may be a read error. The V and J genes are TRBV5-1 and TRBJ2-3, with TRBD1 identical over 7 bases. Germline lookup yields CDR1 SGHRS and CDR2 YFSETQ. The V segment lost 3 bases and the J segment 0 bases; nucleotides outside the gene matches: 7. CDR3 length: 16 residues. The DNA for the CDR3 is TGCGCCAGCAGCTCGGGACAGAGATCTAGCACAGATACGCAGTATTTT. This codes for CASSSGQRSSTDTQYF.

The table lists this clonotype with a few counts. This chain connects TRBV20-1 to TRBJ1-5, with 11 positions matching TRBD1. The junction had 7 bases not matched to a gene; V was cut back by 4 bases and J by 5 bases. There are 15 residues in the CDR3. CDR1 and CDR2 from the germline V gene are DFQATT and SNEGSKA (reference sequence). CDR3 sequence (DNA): TGCAGTGCTAAAACCGGGACAGGGGGTCATCAGCCCCAGCATTTT. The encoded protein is CSAKTGTGGHQPQHF.

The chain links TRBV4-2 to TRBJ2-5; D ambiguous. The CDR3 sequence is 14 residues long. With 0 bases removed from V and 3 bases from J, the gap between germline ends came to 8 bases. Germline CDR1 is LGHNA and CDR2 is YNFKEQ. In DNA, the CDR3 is TGTGCCAGCAGCCAAGAAAGTAGCAAAGAGACCCAGTACTTC. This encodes CASSQESSKETQYF.

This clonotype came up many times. The CDR3: CATSRTLAGTGRSTDTQYF. CDR3 coding DNA: TGTGCCACCAGCAGAACCCTCGCCGGGACAGGAAGAAGCACAGATACGCAGTATTTT. The genes are TRBV15 and TRBJ2-3, with 8 bases lining up with TRBD1. Germline V CDR1 and CDR2: LNHNV, YYDKDF (reference sequence). V trimming: 2 bases; J trimming: 0 bases; junction bases outside the gene matches: 13. The CDR3 is 19 amino acids.

The chain's CDR3 is CASSGTGGDEQYF. CDR3 nucleotide sequence: TGTGCCAGCAGCGGGACAGGTGGCGACGAGCAGTACTTC. This chain joins TRBV7-9 and TRBJ2-5; 8 bases match TRBD1. The DNA end is a closer match to TRBJ2-7, so the J assignment may be wrong. Germline V gene sequence: CDR1 SEHNR, CDR2 FQNEAQ (reference sequence). The CDR3 runs to 13 residues.

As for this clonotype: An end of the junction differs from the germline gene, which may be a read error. CDR3 sequence (DNA): TGCGCCAGCAGCTTGCTTAGCGGGGAGTACAAGGAGCGGTTCTTC. Its translation is CASSLLSGEYKERFF. The rearrangement joins TRBV5-1 to TRBJ2-1, with TRBD2 identical over 8 bases. Germline-derived CDR1 and CDR2 are SGHRS and YFSETQ. The CDR3 covers 15 residues.

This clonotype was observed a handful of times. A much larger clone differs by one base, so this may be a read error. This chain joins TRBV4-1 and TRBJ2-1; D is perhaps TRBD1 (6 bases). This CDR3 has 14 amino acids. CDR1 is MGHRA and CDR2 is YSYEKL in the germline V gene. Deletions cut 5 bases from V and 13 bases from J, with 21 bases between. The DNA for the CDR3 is TGCGCCAGCAGCGTAGGGACACTGCAAGAGACCCAGTTCTTC. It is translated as CASSVGTLQETQFF.

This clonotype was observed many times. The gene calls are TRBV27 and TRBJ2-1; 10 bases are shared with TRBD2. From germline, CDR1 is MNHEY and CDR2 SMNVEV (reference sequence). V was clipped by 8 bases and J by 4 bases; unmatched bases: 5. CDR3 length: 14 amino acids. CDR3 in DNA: TGTGCCAGCTGTAGCGGGAGGAAGTACAATGAGCAGTTCTTC. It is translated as CASCSGRKYNEQFF.

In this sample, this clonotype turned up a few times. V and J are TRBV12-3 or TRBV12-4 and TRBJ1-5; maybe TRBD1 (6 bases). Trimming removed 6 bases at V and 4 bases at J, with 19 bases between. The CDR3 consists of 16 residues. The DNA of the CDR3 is TGTGCCAGCAGCCTAACAGTGTCCAGGGGTAATCAGCCCCAGCATTTT. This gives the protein CASSLTVSRGNQPQHF.

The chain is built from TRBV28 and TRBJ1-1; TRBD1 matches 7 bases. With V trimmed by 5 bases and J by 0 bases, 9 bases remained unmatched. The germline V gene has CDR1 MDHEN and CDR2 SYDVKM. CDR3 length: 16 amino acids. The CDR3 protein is CASSTEGQWMNTEAFF. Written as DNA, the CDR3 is TGTGCCAGCAGTACCGAGGGACAGTGGATGAACACTGAAGCTTTCTTT.

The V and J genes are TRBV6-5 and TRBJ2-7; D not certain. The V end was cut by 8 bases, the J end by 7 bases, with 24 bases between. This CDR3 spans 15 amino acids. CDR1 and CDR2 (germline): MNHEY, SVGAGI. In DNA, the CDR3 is TGTGCCAGCTCCCAGTGGGCGAGCTCCTACAATGAGCAGTACTTC. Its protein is CASSQWASSYNEQYF.

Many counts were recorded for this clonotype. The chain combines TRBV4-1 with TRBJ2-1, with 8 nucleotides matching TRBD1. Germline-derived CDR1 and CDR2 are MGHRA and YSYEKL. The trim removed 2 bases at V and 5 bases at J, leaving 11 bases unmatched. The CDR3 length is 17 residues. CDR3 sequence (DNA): TGCGCCAGCAGCCAACCGCCACGGACAGGGAGTGACAATGAGCAGTTCTTC. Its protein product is CASSQPPRTGSDNEQFF.

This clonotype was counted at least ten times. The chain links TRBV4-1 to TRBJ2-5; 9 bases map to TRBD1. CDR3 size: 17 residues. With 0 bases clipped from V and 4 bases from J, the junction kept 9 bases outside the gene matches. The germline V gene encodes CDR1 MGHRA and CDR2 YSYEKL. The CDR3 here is CASSQDPNRGRLETQYF. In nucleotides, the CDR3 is TGCGCCAGCAGCCAAGATCCCAACAGGGGGCGGCTAGAGACCCAGTACTTC.

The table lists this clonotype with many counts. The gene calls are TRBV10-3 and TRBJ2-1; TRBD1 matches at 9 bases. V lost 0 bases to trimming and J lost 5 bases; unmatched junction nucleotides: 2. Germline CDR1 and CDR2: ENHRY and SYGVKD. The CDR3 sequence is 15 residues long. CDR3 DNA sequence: TGTGCCATCAGTGAGTCAAGACAGGGGGACAATGAGCAGTTCTTC. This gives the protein CAISESRQGDNEQFF.

The chain's CDR3 is CASSQGYPGGANTEAFF. The CDR3 nucleotides read TGCGCCAGCAGCCAAGGGTATCCAGGGGGCGCGAACACTGAAGCTTTCTTT. J is TRBJ1-1 and V is TRBV4-3, with 8 bases lining up with TRBD1. Germline assignment: CDR1 LGHNA and CDR2 YSLEER. This CDR3 is 17 amino acids long. Germline trimming cut 1 base from V and 1 base from J; bases unmatched to any gene: 8.

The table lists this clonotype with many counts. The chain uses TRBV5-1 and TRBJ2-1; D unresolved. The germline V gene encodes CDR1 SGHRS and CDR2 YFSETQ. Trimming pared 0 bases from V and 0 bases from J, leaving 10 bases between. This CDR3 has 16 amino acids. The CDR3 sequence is CASSLGGSSSYNEQFF. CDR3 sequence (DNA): TGCGCCAGCAGCTTGGGCGGTTCGAGCTCCTACAATGAGCAGTTCTTC.

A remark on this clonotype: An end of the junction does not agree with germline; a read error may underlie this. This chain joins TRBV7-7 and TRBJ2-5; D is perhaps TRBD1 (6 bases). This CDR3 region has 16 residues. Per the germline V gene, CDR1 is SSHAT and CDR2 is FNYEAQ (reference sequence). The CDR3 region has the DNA TGTGCTAGCAGCTCCTACCCAGATGGACAGCAAGAGACCCAGTACTTC. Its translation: CASSSYPDGQQETQYF.

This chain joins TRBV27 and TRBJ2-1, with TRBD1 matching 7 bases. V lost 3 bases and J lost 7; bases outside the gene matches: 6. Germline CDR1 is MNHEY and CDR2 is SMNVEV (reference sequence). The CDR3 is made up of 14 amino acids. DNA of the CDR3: TGTGCCAGCAGTTTTGGGACAGTTCCAAATGAGCAGTTCTTC. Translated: CASSFGTVPNEQFF.

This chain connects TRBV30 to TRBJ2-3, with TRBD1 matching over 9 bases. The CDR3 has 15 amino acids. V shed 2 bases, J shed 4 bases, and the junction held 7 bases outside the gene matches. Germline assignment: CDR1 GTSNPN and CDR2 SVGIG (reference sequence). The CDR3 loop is CAWSLGQGSADTQYF. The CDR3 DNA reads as TGTGCCTGGAGTTTGGGACAGGGTAGCGCAGATACGCAGTATTTT.

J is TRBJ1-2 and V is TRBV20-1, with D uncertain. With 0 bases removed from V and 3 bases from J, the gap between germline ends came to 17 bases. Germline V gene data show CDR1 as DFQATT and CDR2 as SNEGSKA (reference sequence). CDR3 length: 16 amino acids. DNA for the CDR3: TGCAGTGCTAGAGATGCCGGAGAACGATTAGACTATGGCTACACCTTC. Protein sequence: CSARDAGERLDYGYTF.

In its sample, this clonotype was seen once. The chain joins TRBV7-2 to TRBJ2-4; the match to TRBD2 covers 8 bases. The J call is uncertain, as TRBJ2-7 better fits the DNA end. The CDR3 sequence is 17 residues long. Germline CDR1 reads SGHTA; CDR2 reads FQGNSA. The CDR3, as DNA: TGTGCCAGCAGCGTGGGGGGCCAGCGGGGGAAACCCTACGAGCAGTACTTC. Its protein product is CASSVGGQRGKPYEQYF.

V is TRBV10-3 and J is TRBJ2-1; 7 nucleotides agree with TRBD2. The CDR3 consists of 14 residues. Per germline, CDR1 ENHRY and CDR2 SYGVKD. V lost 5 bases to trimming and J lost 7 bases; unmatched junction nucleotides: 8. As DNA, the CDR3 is TGTGCCATCAGTCAGGGACTATCAAAAAATGAGCAGTTCTTC. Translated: CAISQGLSKNEQFF.

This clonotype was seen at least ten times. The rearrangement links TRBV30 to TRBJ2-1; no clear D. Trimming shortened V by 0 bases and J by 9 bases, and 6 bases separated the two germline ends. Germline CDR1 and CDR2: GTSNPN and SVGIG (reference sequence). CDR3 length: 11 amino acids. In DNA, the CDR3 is TGTGCCTGGAGTGTAAACATTGAGCAGTTCTTC. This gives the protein CAWSVNIEQFF.

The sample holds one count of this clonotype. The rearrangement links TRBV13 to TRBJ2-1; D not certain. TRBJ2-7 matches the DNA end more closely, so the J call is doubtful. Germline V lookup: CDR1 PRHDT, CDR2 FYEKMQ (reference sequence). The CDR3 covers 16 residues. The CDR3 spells CASSGTGSSSYNEQYF. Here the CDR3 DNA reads TGTGCCAGCAGCGGTACCGGGTCGAGCTCCTACAATGAGCAGTACTTC.

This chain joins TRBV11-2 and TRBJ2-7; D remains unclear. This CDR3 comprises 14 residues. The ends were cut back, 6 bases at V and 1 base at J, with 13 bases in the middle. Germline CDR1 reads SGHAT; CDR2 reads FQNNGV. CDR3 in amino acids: CASSRGHSSYEQYF. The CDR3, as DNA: TGTGCCAGCAGTCGCGGCCACAGTTCCTACGAGCAGTACTTC.

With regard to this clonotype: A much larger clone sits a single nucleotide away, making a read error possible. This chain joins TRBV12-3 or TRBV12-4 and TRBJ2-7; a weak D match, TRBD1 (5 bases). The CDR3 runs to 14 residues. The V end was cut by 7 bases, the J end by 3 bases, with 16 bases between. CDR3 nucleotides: TGTGCCAGCACCTTAGCAGGGATGGACTACGAGCAGTACTTC. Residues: CASTLAGMDYEQYF.

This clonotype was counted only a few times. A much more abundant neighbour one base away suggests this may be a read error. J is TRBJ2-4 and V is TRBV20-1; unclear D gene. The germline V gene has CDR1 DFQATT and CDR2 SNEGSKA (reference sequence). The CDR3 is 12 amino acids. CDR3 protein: CSAKGSGNTQYF. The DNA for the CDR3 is TGCAGTGCTAAGGGTTCTGGAAACACTCAGTACTTC.